The source of this T cell receptor (beta chain) is a study of blood T cell repertoires in COVID-19. Study-wide context: COVID-19 samples collected from the United States, Italy and Spain covered acute and convalescent phases. The cDNA or gDNA used as material had been derived from T cells, B-cell-depleted T cells, or PBMCs.

Trimming removed 1 base at V and 5 bases at J, with 11 bases between. Germline CDR1 reads SGHTA; CDR2 reads FQGTGA. The CDR3 length is 14 residues. Clones were read by immunoSEQ multiplex PCR, and TCRdb kept only the in-frame ones, dropping some. Of roughly 100,000 clones listed, about 85% were seen once; the top ten hold under 4%. The chain links TRBV7-3 to TRBJ1-1; a weak D match, TRBD1 (6 bases). The clonotype comes from a man in his fifties or sixties in a cohort sampled during active COVID-19. Input material: peripheral blood. In nucleotides, the CDR3 is TGTGCCAGCAGCTTAATCGCCGGACAGACTGAAGCTTTCTTT. This sequence encodes CASSLIAGQTEAFF.